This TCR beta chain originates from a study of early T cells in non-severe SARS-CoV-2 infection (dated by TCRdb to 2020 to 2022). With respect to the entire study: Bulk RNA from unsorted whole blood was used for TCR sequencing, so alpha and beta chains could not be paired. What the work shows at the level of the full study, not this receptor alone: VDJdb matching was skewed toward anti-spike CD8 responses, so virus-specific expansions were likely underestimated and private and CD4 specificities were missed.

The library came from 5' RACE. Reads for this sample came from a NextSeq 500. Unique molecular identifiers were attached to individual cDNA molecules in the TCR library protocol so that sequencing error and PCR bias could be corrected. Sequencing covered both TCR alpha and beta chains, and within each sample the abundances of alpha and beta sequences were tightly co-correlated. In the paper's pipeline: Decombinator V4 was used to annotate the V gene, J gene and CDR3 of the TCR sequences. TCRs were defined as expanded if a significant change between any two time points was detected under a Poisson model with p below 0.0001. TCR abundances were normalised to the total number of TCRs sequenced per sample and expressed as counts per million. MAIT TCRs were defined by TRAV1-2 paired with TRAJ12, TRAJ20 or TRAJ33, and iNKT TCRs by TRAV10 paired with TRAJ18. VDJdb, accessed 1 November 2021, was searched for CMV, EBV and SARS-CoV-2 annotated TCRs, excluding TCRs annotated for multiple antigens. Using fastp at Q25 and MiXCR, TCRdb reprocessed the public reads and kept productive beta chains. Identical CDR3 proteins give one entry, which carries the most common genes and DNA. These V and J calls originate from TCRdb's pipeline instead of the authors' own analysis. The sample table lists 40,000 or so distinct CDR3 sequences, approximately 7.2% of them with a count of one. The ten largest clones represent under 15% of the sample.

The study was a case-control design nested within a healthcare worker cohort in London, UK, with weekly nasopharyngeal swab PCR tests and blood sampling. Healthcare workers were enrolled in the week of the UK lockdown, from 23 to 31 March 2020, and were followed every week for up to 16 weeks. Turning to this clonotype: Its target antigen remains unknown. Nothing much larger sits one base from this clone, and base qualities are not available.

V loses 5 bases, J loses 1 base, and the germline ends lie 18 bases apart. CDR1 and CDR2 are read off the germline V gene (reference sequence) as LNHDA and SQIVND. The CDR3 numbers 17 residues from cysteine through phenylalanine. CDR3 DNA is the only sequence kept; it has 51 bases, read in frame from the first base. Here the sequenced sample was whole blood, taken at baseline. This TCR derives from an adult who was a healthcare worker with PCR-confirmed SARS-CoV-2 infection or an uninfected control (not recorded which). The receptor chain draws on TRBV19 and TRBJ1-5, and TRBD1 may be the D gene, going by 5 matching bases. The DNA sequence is TGTGCCAGTAGTCCCCACGTACGGCAGGGAAGCAATCAGCCCCAGCATTTT. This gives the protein CASSPHVRQGSNQPQHF.